The rows below give T cell receptor beta chains drawn from one sample of a study of T cell responses to AZD1222 COVID-19 vaccine. Using immunoSEQ multiplex PCR, the repertoire was profiled, and TCRdb retains in-frame clones only, with some absent. The table lists tens of thousands of clones, approximately 90% of them singletons. Source: peripheral blood, taken 28 days after the second AZD1222 dose. These receptor sequences come from an adult who received the AZD1222 COVID-19 vaccine. Each CDR3 is given with its conserved first and last residue. A D gene is named only where the DNA matches it firmly. Some rows have no size entry. The others give once, few or many, or a class for an expanded clone.

TRBD1	NA	TRBV5-4	TRBJ1-1	TGTGCCAGCAGCCACATACAGGGGTTGAACACTGAAGCTTTCTTT	CASSHIQGLNTEAFF
NA	NA	TRBV11-2	TRBJ1-3	TGTGCCAGCAGCTCCGAGGGGAGGGTTGGAAACACCATATATTTT	CASSSEGRVGNTIYF
TRBD2	NA	TRBV5-1	TRBJ2-1	TGCGCCAGCAGCCCCGGACTAGCGGGAGGGCCTCACGGTGAGCAGTTCTTC	CASSPGLAGGPHGEQFF
TRBD1	NA	TRBV18	TRBJ1-2	TGTGCCAGCTCCCGACAGGGCTATGGCTACACCTTC	CASSRQGYGYTF
TRBD1	once	TRBV5-1	TRBJ1-2	TGCGCCAGCAGCTTGGGACAGGGTACCTATGGCTACACCTTC	CASSLGQGTYGYTF
NA	once	TRBV27	TRBJ1-2	TGTGCCAGCAGTTTACTTCGGAATTCTGGCTACACCTTC	CASSLLRNSGYTF
TRBD1	NA	TRBV5-4	TRBJ2-1	TGTGCCAGCAGCCAAGGGCCTGGACAGGACCGCTCCTACAATGAGCAGTTCTTC	CASSQGPGQDRSYNEQFF
TRBD1	few	TRBV7-6	TRBJ1-3	TGTGCCAGCAGCCTCGGGACAGGGGCCCGCACCATATATTTT	CASSLGTGARTIYF
NA	NA	TRBV9	TRBJ2-1	TGTGCCAGCAGCGTAGAAGTCTACTTCAATGAGCAGTTCTTC	CASSVEVYFNEQFF
NA	few	TRBV28	TRBJ2-5	TGTGCCAGCAGTTTAGTCGGGAGTGGCGGGGAGACCCAGTACTTC	CASSLVGSGGETQYF
NA	NA	TRBV19	TRBJ1-1	TGTGCCAGTAGTATAAAGGCAGGACCGATGAACACTGAAGCTTTCTTT	CASSIKAGPMNTEAFF
NA	NA	TRBV2	TRBJ2-1	TGTGCCAGCCATCTAGCGAATGAGCAGTTCTTC	CASHLANEQFF
NA	NA	TRBV14	TRBJ1-2	TGTGCCAGCAGCCAAGATCTTCGACAGTTCCATGGCTACACCTTC	CASSQDLRQFHGYTF
TRBD1	NA	TRBV12-5	TRBJ1-1	TGTGCTAGTGGTTTGTTTGGGACAGGGCTAACTTTCTTT	CASGLFGTGLTFF
TRBD2	NA	TRBV5-1	TRBJ2-1	TGCGCCAGCAGCCGGGAGGGGACTAGCGGGTATTCCTACAATGAGCAGTTCTTC	CASSREGTSGYSYNEQFF
NA	NA	TRBV3-1/TRBV3-2	TRBJ2-5	TGTGCCAGCAGCCGCGGAGAGACCCAGTACTTC	CASSRGETQYF
TRBD1	NA	TRBV28	TRBJ2-1	TGTGCCAGCAGAGCAACAGGGGGCAGTGGCACCAATGAGCAGTTCTTC	CASRATGGSGTNEQFF
TRBD2	NA	TRBV3-1/TRBV3-2	TRBJ2-1	TGTGCCAGCAGCCAAGAAGGCGGGAGATCCTACAATGAGCAGTTCTTC	CASSQEGGRSYNEQFF
NA	NA	TRBV14	TRBJ1-1	TGTGCCAGCAGCAAAGGGGGAGGGGGTTTCACTGAAGCTTTCTTT	CASSKGGGGFTEAFF
NA	NA	TRBV5-1	TRBJ2-5	TGCGCCAGCAGTACGAATTGGGCTGCAGAGACCCAGTACTTC	CASSTNWAAETQYF
NA	NA	TRBV5-4	TRBJ2-1	TGTGCCAGCAGCCTACCGGGACCCAACTCCTACAATGAGCAGTTCTTC	CASSLPGPNSYNEQFF
NA	NA	TRBV6-6	TRBJ2-3	TGTGCCAGCAGTTACTCTTCCGGAGATACGCAGTATTTT	CASSYSSGDTQYF
NA	NA	TRBV14	TRBJ2-3	TGTGCCAGCAGCCGCTTCACAGGGATTCTAGGAGATACGCAGTATTTT	CASSRFTGILGDTQYF
NA	NA	TRBV4-1	TRBJ2-5	TGCGCCAGCAGTCCGGCCGGTGCCGAGACCCAGTACTTC	CASSPAGAETQYF